Shown below are 3 T cell receptor beta chains from a single sample sequenced in a study of regulatory T cells in long-lasting Graves disease. Time point indicated: newly diagnosed GD, antithyroid drugs for less than 3 months. PBMCs were the source of the RNA used for TCR sequencing. Arm-PCR with iRepertoire HTBI primers amplified the CDR3 regions for these TCR beta libraries. TCRdb passed the multiplex PCR reads through MiXCR, listing each CDR3 protein once. The data show approximately 540,000 distinct CDR3 sequences, about 11% seen once. The same data also contributed to another study, on T cells in Graves' hyperthyroidism and ophthalmopathy.

The sequencing here drew on peripheral blood mononuclear cells (PBMCs), taken at new diagnosis, from a patient treated with antithyroid drugs. The receptor set was obtained from a young woman with Graves disease.

The V and J genes are TRBV4-1 and TRBJ2-7; TRBD2 agrees at 8 bases. The junction had 7 bases not matched to a gene; V was cut back by 1 base and J by 2 bases. There are 16 residues in the CDR3. Germline assignment: CDR1 MGHRA and CDR2 YSYEKL. The CDR3 region is CASSQGQAGGTYEQYF. In DNA form, the CDR3 reads TGCGCCAGCAGCCAAGGGCAGGCGGGAGGAACCTACGAGCAGTACTTC.

This clonotype was observed many times. The chain couples TRBV27 to TRBJ1-5, with D uncertain. Germline assignment: CDR1 MNHEY and CDR2 SMNVEV (reference sequence). The length of the CDR3 is 15 residues. The V end lost 5 bases, the J end lost 2 bases, and 13 bases lay between the germline ends. The CDR3 here is CASSPRFSGNQPQHF. CDR3 nucleotide sequence: TGTGCCAGCAGTCCCCGATTTTCAGGCAATCAGCCCCAGCATTTT.

This clonotype was detected only a few times. The junction shows a germline mismatch at one end, possibly a read error. The chain joins TRBV6-5 to TRBJ1-1; 8 positions match TRBD1. The CDR3 runs to 14 residues. The V gene's germline CDR1 is MNHEY and CDR2 SVGAGI. The CDR3 loop reads CASSSQGADTEASF. In nucleotides, the CDR3 is TGTGCCAGCAGTTCTCAGGGGGCGGACACTGAAGCTTCCTTT.